A selection of T cell receptor beta chains follows, all from one sample in a study of spatial heterogeneity in lung cancer. TCRdb processed the 5' RACE reads anew with MiXCR; each CDR3 protein has one entry. The data show tens of thousands of distinct CDR3 sequences, roughly 6.4% seen once. The sequenced sample was PBMCs, obtained at surgery. The receptors here all came from a female donor with early-stage non-small cell lung cancer. CDR3s include the opening cysteine and the closing phenylalanine or tryptophan. The D gene is left open where the match is weak. Some rows have no size entry. The others give once, few or many, or a class for an expanded clone.

abundance	v_gene	len	d_gene	j_gene	CDR3nt	CDR3aa
many	TRBV7-2	14	TRBD1	TRBJ1-1	TGTGCCAGCAGCTTGGACAGGGGGCGCACTGAAGCTTTCTTT	CASSLDRGRTEAFF
-	TRBV18	15	-	TRBJ1-4	TGTGCCAGCTCACCGGCCGGCGGACCGGGTGAAAAACTGTTTTTT	CASSPAGGPGEKLFF
-	TRBV7-9	16	TRBD2	TRBJ2-1	TGTGCCAGCAGCCCGCCTAGCGGGAGGCAAAACAATGAGCAGTTCTTC	CASSPPSGRQNNEQFF
-	TRBV7-8	12	-	TRBJ2-1	TGTGCCAGCAGCTTAGAAGGGGTAGAGCAGTTCTTC	CASSLEGVEQFF
many	TRBV7-9	18	TRBD2	TRBJ2-5	TGTGCCAGCAGCTCCCGGACTAGCGGGGGGGGATTCCAAGAGACCCAGTACTTC	CASSSRTSGGGFQETQYF
many	TRBV13	14	TRBD2	TRBJ2-7	TGTGCCAGCAGCCCGACTAGCGAGGGCTACGAGCAGTACTTC	CASSPTSEGYEQYF
many	TRBV28	14	-	TRBJ2-6	TGTGCCAGCAGTTATGGCTCTGGGGCCAACGTCCTGACTTTC	CASSYGSGANVLTF
-	TRBV7-9	13	-	TRBJ1-1	TGTGCCAGCAGCCCGCCGCAGAACACTGAAGCTTTCTTT	CASSPPQNTEAFF
many	TRBV6-5	18	-	TRBJ2-6	TGTGCCAGCAGTTACGCCCCGGGACGGCCCTCTGGGGCCAACGTCCTGACTTTC	CASSYAPGRPSGANVLTF
few	TRBV7-3	14	TRBD2	TRBJ2-3	TGTGCCAGCAGTTCGAGCGGGGGTGGAGATACGCAGTATTTT	CASSSSGGGDTQYF
many	TRBV12-3/TRBV12-4	14	TRBD1	TRBJ1-6	TGTGCCAGCAGTTACGACAGGGCGGGGACACCCCTCCACTTT	CASSYDRAGTPLHF
many	TRBV12-3/TRBV12-4	16	-	TRBJ1-2	TGTGCCAGCAGTTCCGGGGCAGGCATACTTAACTATGGCTACACCTTC	CASSSGAGILNYGYTF
many	TRBV5-1	14	-	TRBJ2-5	TGCGCCAGCAGCTTGCAACAGTTCGGCGAGACCCAGTACTTC	CASSLQQFGETQYF
medium-sized	TRBV12-3/TRBV12-4	15	-	TRBJ2-3	TGTGCCAGCAAAAGAGTGACCGAAATCACAGATACGCAGTATTTT	CASKRVTEITDTQYF
many	TRBV5-1	13	-	TRBJ2-5	TGCGCCAGCAGCCCCGGAACTGGCGAGACCCAGTACTTC	CASSPGTGETQYF
many	TRBV19	14	TRBD1	TRBJ1-6	TGTGCCAGTAGTACCGGGACAGCTAATTCACCCCTCCACTTT	CASSTGTANSPLHF
few	TRBV3-1	15	TRBD1	TRBJ1-6	TGTGCCAGCAGCCAAGGAACAGGGGAACTTTCACCCCTCCACTTT	CASSQGTGELSPLHF
-	TRBV4-1	18	-	TRBJ1-6	TGCGCCAGCAGCCAACTACCGCGGGGTTTAGGTGGGAATTCACCCCTCCACTTT	CASSQLPRGLGGNSPLHF
few	TRBV11-1	15	-	TRBJ1-2	TGTGCCAGCAGCATTGCAGGGTACTCGCTGGAAGGCTACACCTTC	CASSIAGYSLEGYTF
many	TRBV20-1	13	-	TRBJ2-7	TGCAGTGCCTCGTACGGGGGTTTCGGCGAGCAGTACTTC	CSASYGGFGEQYF
many	TRBV29-1	14	-	TRBJ2-5	TGCAGCGCATCGGGACTCTCCGGCGGCGTGACCCAGTACTTC	CSASGLSGGVTQYF
few	TRBV27	15	-	TRBJ2-2	TGTGCCAGCAGGGAGGGAATCCTGGGGGCCGGGGAGCTGTTTTTT	CASREGILGAGELFF
many	TRBV27	15	-	TRBJ2-3	TGTGCCAGCAGTTTGAGGCAGAGATCCACAGATACGCAGTATTTT	CASSLRQRSTDTQYF
many	TRBV7-2	15	-	TRBJ2-1	TGTGCCAGCAGCTTAGTACTAGGGAGAAACAATGAGCAGTTCTTC	CASSLVLGRNNEQFF
-	TRBV19	14	-	TRBJ2-2	TGTGCCAGTGGAGAGGGGGCGAACACCGGGGAGCTGTTTTTT	CASGEGANTGELFF
-	TRBV15	15	TRBD1	TRBJ1-2	TGTGCCACCAGCAGACCAACAGGGGCCTCGTTGGGCTACACCTTC	CATSRPTGASLGYTF